The rows below give T cell receptor beta chains drawn from one sample of a study of blood T cell repertoires in COVID-19. Clones were read by immunoSEQ multiplex PCR, and TCRdb kept only the in-frame ones, dropping some. The data show 180,000 or so clones, more than 70% seen once. The sequencing sample was made of PBMCs or T cells enriched from blood (not recorded which). The receptors were sampled from a woman in her 30s who had recovered from COVID-19. The conserved cysteine and the conserved F or W are not part of the CDR3 here. A D gene is named only where the DNA matches it firmly.

TRBJ2-3	TRBD2	TRBV27	ASSVGTSGATDTQY
TRBJ1-1	-	TRBV7-8	ASSRRTGMNTEAF
TRBJ2-5	-	TRBV27	ASSLSPRQTQY
TRBJ2-5	TRBD2	TRBV7-2	ASSPEGTSGRRGQETQY
TRBJ2-3	-	TRBV29-1	SVEYELSPGAQY
TRBJ2-1	-	TRBV9	ASSLSRGSGISYNEQF
TRBJ1-6	-	TRBV28	ASSSSMTRSPLH
TRBJ1-1	TRBD1	TRBV6-5	AGSRSGTGNTEAF
TRBJ2-3	TRBD2	TRBV4-1	ASSLGTSGRALTDTQY
TRBJ2-1	TRBD2	TRBV9	ASSSSGRSKQF
TRBJ2-7	TRBD2	TRBV6-1	ASSATPPGGVSYEQY
TRBJ2-1	-	TRBV3-1/TRBV3-2	ASSQGAGPGNEQF
TRBJ2-2	-	TRBV3-1/TRBV3-2	ASGTFVRGTGELF
TRBJ2-6	-	TRBV10-3	AISEHQVNSGANVLT
TRBJ1-1	-	TRBV9	ASSVDSDTEAF
TRBJ2-1	TRBD2	TRBV15	ATSSGLASEQF
TRBJ1-5	-	TRBV7-2	ASSLLPGSNQPQH
TRBJ1-5	-	TRBV14	ASSHKQELAQPQH
TRBJ1-5	-	TRBV28	ASSFQTGTQPQH
TRBJ2-3	-	TRBV20-1	SASRGSPDTQY
TRBJ1-6	-	TRBV14	ASSDSDSPLH
TRBJ2-7	TRBD2	TRBV11-2	ASSLQASGSGEQY
TRBJ2-3	-	TRBV29-1	SPRVASSTRGEADTQY
TRBJ2-5	-	TRBV28	ASSSPAEETQY
TRBJ2-2	TRBD2	TRBV19	ASSMGGAVNTGELF
TRBJ1-1	TRBD1	TRBV2	ASSDSETPRGTEAF
TRBJ2-1	-	TRBV5-4	ASSFDHWSEQF
TRBJ2-1	-	TRBV24-1	ATSDLLTSREGQF
TRBJ2-2	-	TRBV29-1	SAGGWDTGELF